A selection of T cell receptor beta chains follows, all from one sample in a study of blood T cell repertoires in COVID-19. Sequenced by immunoSEQ multiplex PCR; TCRdb stores in-frame clones only, minus some. Of under 45,000 clones in the sample, roughly 87% are singletons; the top ten hold 23%. The sequenced sample was peripheral blood. The source is an elderly woman in a cohort sampled during active or convalescent COVID-19. Both conserved end residues are part of each CDR3.

J gene	V gene	CDR3 protein
TRBJ2-2	TRBV7-2	CASSSSGLGTGELFF
TRBJ2-2	TRBV11-3	CASSFRQSNTGELFF
TRBJ1-2	TRBV13	CASSSESGTGEMNYGYTF
TRBJ1-3	TRBV5-1	CASGQGNPGNTIYF
TRBJ2-3	TRBV5-6	CASSPGGLDTQYF
TRBJ2-5	TRBV2	CASTDPQGAGETQYF
TRBJ1-4	TRBV6-2/TRBV6-3	CASSYSTGTGAIKLFF
TRBJ1-1	TRBV5-1	CASSFRAGVGTEAFF
TRBJ1-6	TRBV30	CAWSGQGKSPLHF
TRBJ2-7	TRBV11-3	CASSLGHLSYEQYF
TRBJ2-2	TRBV9	CASSADRGGNTGELFF
TRBJ1-1	TRBV6-5	CASRLTGGMNTEAFF